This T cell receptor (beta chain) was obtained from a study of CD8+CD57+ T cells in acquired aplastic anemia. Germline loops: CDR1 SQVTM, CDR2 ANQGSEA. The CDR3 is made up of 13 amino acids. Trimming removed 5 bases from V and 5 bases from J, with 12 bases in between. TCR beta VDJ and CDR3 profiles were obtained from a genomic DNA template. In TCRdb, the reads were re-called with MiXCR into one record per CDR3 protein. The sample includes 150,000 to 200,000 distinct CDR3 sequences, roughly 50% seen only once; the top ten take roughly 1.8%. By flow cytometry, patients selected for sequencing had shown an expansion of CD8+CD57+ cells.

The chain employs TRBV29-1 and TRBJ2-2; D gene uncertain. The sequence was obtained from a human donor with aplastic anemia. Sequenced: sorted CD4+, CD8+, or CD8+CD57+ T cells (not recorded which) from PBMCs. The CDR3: CSVSRVGTGELFF. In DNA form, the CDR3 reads TGCAGCGTTTCTCGGGTAGGAACCGGGGAGCTGTTTTTT.